A single T cell receptor beta chain is shown here with its context. The target antigen is unknown. The sample comes from a study of follicular helper T cells after annual influenza vaccination. Study-wide points: Only roughly 9-21% of analyzed cells yielded productive TCRB sequences.

Time point reported: 2015-2016 season, 7 days after influenza vaccination. Profiling relied on immunoSEQ multiplex PCR, and the TCRdb table lists in-frame clones only, not all of them. Of about 10,000 clones in the sample, approximately 81% were seen once. The V gene lost 2 bases and the J gene lost 4 bases, with 8 bases spanning the gap. From germline, CDR1 is SNHLY and CDR2 FYNNEI. The CDR3 runs 13 residues. This receptor was obtained from an adult who received the influenza vaccine. Sample: CXCR5+ CD38- circulating T follicular helper cells from blood, taken 7 days after influenza vaccination. Subset in this sample: circulating Tfh, non-naive CD4+CXCR5+PD-1+ (ICOS+CD38+ or ICOS-CD38-). The genes are TRBV2 and TRBJ1-1, with no clear D. The CDR3 DNA follows: TGTGCCAGCAGTGAACCGACGAGCACTGAAGCTTTCTTT. Its protein is CASSEPTSTEAFF.